This passage covers 25 T cell receptor beta chains from one sample sequenced in a study of CXCR3-negative and CXCR3-positive naive CD8 T cells. For these TCRs, the target antigens are not known. Whole-study results and caveats: For CXCR3-positive naive cells, TRB CDR3s were more hydrophobic than those of CXCR3-negative naive cells.

UMI-labeled 5' RACE TRB cDNA libraries were prepared from the cells. TCRdb re-called the 5' RACE reads and gives one entry per CDR3 protein, without DNA. Recorded for this sample: 120,000 to 150,000 distinct CDR3 sequences. Sequencing input: naive CXCR3+ CD8+ T cells from blood. Described subset: CD45RO-CCR7+CD27+CD95- naive CD8+ T cells expressing CXCR3 (TNR3+). The origin of the receptors is a human donor in good health. Some clones in this sample may be carry-over from other donors' samples.

The V gene is TRBV7-8, the J gene TRBJ2-2; TCRdb reports TRBD2, a call that lacks DNA to check it against. The CDR3 has 13 residues. Germline CDR1 SGHVS, CDR2 FQNEAQ. The CDR3 sequence: CASSGTHTGELFF. The variable domain in full, completed from reference TRBV7-8 and TRBJ2-2, reads GAGVSQSPRYKVAKRGQDVALRCDPISGHVSLFWYQQALGQGPEFLTYFQNEAQLDKSGLPSDRFFAERPEGSVSTLKIQRTQQEDSAVYLCASSGTHTGELFFGEGSRLTVL.

The V and J genes are TRBV29-1 and TRBJ1-1; TCRdb's D call of TRBD1 is untestable without DNA. Germline loops: CDR1 SQVTM, CDR2 ANQGSEA. This CDR3 has 11 residues. CDR3 amino acids: CSPYWGTEAFF.

The chain carries TRBV27 and TRBJ1-2; TCRdb designates TRBD1, a call that cannot be tested without DNA. The CDR3 loop spans 13 amino acids. In germline, CDR1 is MNHEY, CDR2 SMNVEV (reference sequence). The CDR3: CASSYGINYGYTF.

This rearrangement joins TRBV5-1 to TRBJ2-5; TCRdb's D call of TRBD1 is untestable without DNA. This CDR3 contains 15 residues. The germline gives CDR1 SGHRS, CDR2 YFSETQ. The CDR3 protein is CASSQMTGAQETQYF.

The gene calls are TRBV14 and TRBJ1-1. The V gene's germline CDR1 is SGHDN and CDR2 FVKESK. CDR3 length: 16 amino acids. CDR3 protein: CASSLVRGGVRTEAFF.

The chain has TRBV7-9 and TRBJ2-7; TCRdb designates TRBD1, a call that cannot be tested without DNA. Looked up from germline, CDR1 is SEHNR and CDR2 is FQNEAQ (reference sequence). The CDR3 loop spans 14 amino acids. CDR3: CASSPGQGPYEQYF.

This chain joins TRBV3-1 and TRBJ2-7; the TCRdb D gene call, TRBD2, has no DNA to confirm it. The CDR3 runs to 12 residues. Germline V gene sequence: CDR1 LGHDT, CDR2 YNNKEL (reference sequence). The CDR3 spells CASSPPIGLQYF.

J is TRBJ2-2 and V is TRBV20-1; TCRdb outputs TRBD2, but without DNA this stays unchecked. The CDR3 has 15 residues. Germline CDR1 and CDR2: DFQATT and SNEGSKA (reference sequence). The CDR3 region is CSARTSGRATGELFF.

The chain employs TRBV29-1 and TRBJ2-7. CDR1 and CDR2 (germline): SQVTM, ANQGSEA. This CDR3 is 14 amino acids long. The chain's CDR3 is CSVDLFGNSYEQYF.

The gene calls are TRBV25-1 and TRBJ2-1; TCRdb lists TRBD2, though no DNA is available to test this call. The CDR3 runs to 15 residues. CDR1 is MGHDK, CDR2 SYGVNS, per germline. This CDR3 reads CASSDPSGDYNEQFF.

The chain carries TRBV29-1 and TRBJ2-7; TCRdb lists TRBD2, though no DNA is available to test this call. The CDR3 is made up of 16 amino acids. Germline CDR1 SQVTM, CDR2 ANQGSEA. The CDR3: CSVEYRKSPGTYEQYF.

This chain links TRBV7-9 with TRBJ2-1; the D gene TCRdb calls, TRBD1, cannot be checked with no DNA. The germline gives CDR1 SEHNR, CDR2 FQNEAQ (reference sequence). This CDR3 spans 16 amino acids. The CDR3 region is CASRGVGRQGYNEQFF. The whole variable domain, filled in from reference TRBV7-9 and TRBJ2-1, reads DTGVSQNPRHKITKRGQNVTFRCDPISEHNRLYWYRQTLGQGPEFLTYFQNEAQLEKSRLLSDRFSAERPKGSFSTLEIQRTEQGDSAMYLCASRGVGRQGYNEQFFGPGTRLTVL.

The chain couples TRBV2 to TRBJ2-2; no DNA is available, so the TRBD1 call from TCRdb remains unchecked. Germline CDR1 SNHLY, CDR2 FYNNEI. The CDR3 sequence is 15 residues long. The CDR3 here is CASRGLGANTGELFF. Filled out from reference TRBV2 and TRBJ2-2, the complete variable domain reads EPEVTQTPSHQVTQMGQEVILRCVPISNHLYFYWYRQILGQKVEFLVSFYNNEISEKSEIFDDQFSVERPDGSNFTLKIRSTKLEDSAMYFCASRGLGANTGELFFGEGSRLTVL.

The V gene is TRBV29-1, the J gene TRBJ2-1. The CDR3 sequence is 13 residues long. Germline V gene sequence: CDR1 SQVTM, CDR2 ANQGSEA. This CDR3 reads CSVVLPSYNEQFF.

V is TRBV5-6 and J is TRBJ2-1. Germline V CDR1 and CDR2: SGHDT, YYEEEE. This CDR3 contains 13 residues. The CDR3 loop is CASSSRMENEQFF.

The rearrangement links TRBV7-8 to TRBJ1-2; TCRdb's D gene call, TRBD1, goes unchecked for lack of DNA. CDR3 length: 13 amino acids. Per germline, CDR1 SGHVS and CDR2 FQNEAQ. The CDR3 here is CASSLRQLYGYTF.

CDR3 loop: CAISESRGQSMNTEAFF. The chain links TRBV10-3 to TRBJ1-1; TCRdb calls TRBD1, which cannot be checked without DNA. Germline assignment: CDR1 ENHRY and CDR2 SYGVKD. The CDR3 runs to 17 residues.

The gene calls are TRBV11-2 and TRBJ2-1; TCRdb's D call, TRBD1, is unchecked because there is no DNA. This CDR3 is 17 amino acids long. The V gene's germline CDR1 is SGHAT and CDR2 FQNNGV. Here the CDR3 reads CASSLGTGAVLYNEQFF.

The rearrangement links TRBV9 to TRBJ1-5; TCRdb's D call of TRBD1 is untestable without DNA. The CDR3 covers 15 residues. Per germline, CDR1 SGDLS and CDR2 YYNGEE. Here the CDR3 reads CASSGGQHRDQPQHF.

The chain joins TRBV29-1 to TRBJ2-7. The CDR3 loop spans 12 amino acids. Germline V lookup: CDR1 SQVTM, CDR2 ANQGSEA. CDR3 in amino acids: CSAESDEDEQYF.

V usage is TRBV27 and J usage is TRBJ2-1; without DNA, the TCRdb call of TRBD2 cannot be checked. The CDR3 is 12 residues long. The germline V gene encodes CDR1 MNHEY and CDR2 SMNVEV (reference sequence). The CDR3 region is CASSFTSAEQFF.

The rearrangement joins TRBV4-3 to TRBJ2-7. CDR1 is LGHNA and CDR2 is YSLEER in the germline V gene. The CDR3 sequence is 15 residues long. CDR3: CASSQEQGGLYEQYF.

This chain uses TRBV29-1 with TRBJ2-3; checking the TCRdb D call of TRBD1 is not possible without DNA. Germline assignment: CDR1 SQVTM and CDR2 ANQGSEA. The CDR3 runs 19 residues. CDR3 in amino acids: CSVKGIRDGGKAGTDTQYF.

The V gene is TRBV20-1, the J gene TRBJ1-1. The CDR3 covers 12 residues. Germline V CDR1 and CDR2: DFQATT, SNEGSKA (reference sequence). This CDR3 reads CSAATSLTEAFF.

This chain connects TRBV6-2 or TRBV6-3 to TRBJ2-2. CDR3 length equals 11 residues. The V gene's germline CDR1 is MNHEY and CDR2 SVGEGT. CDR3 sequence reads: CASSNGGELFF.